The 22 T cell receptor beta chains below were found in one sample sequenced in a study of shared clonotypes between healthy human individuals. Here immunoSEQ multiplex PCR was the method, and the copy in TCRdb shows in-frame clones only, minus some. The sample shows around 610,000 clones, approximately 96% of them seen only once. Naive CD8 cells comprised CD45RO-negative, CCR7-positively selected cells, excluding terminally differentiated effector memory CD45RA+ cells. Input material: naive CD8+ T cells sorted from blood. These receptors came from a woman in her twenties or thirties in good health.

V is TRBV5-4 and J is TRBJ2-3; no clear D gene. Trimming removed 0 bases from V and 9 bases from J, with 8 bases in between. Germline V gene sequence: CDR1 SGHNT, CDR2 YYREEE (reference sequence). This CDR3 is 12 amino acids long. The CDR3 coding sequence is TGTGCCAGCAGCTTGGAGCCTGAAACGCAGTATTTT. Protein: CASSLEPETQYF.

This chain connects TRBV20-1 to TRBJ2-7, with a possible D match to TRBD2 (5 bases). Trimming took 8 bases from V and 5 from J, leaving 10 bases between them. Germline V gene data show CDR1 as DFQATT and CDR2 as SNEGSKA (reference sequence). The CDR3 runs to 10 residues. The CDR3 region is CSSRGDEQYF. CDR3 sequence (DNA): TGCAGTTCCCGGGGAGACGAGCAGTACTTC.

Note on this clone: This sample includes further DNA sequences coding for the same CDR3. This chain uses TRBV6-4 with TRBJ2-1; 12 positions agree with TRBD2. J was trimmed by 4 bases and V by 2 bases; bases with no gene match: 0. CDR3 length: 15 residues. The germline V gene encodes CDR1 MRHNA and CDR2 SNTAGT. The CDR3 DNA sequence: TGTGCCAGCAGTGACGGGACTAGCGGGTACAATGAGCAGTTCTTC. Translation: CASSDGTSGYNEQFF.

The V call is TRBV2, the J call TRBJ1-3, with 7 bases aligning to TRBD1. Per germline, CDR1 SNHLY and CDR2 FYNNEI. After removal of 5 bases from V and 0 bases from J, the junction contained 4 bases not matched to a gene. This CDR3 region has 15 residues. DNA for the CDR3: TGTGCCAGCAGTCCCCGGGACAGCTCTGGAAACACCATATATTTT. Its protein is CASSPRDSSGNTIYF. Combining the CDR3 with reference TRBV2 and TRBJ1-3 gives the whole variable domain EPEVTQTPSHQVTQMGQEVILRCVPISNHLYFYWYRQILGQKVEFLVSFYNNEISEKSEIFDDQFSVERPDGSNFTLKIRSTKLEDSAMYFCASSPRDSSGNTIYFGEGSWLTVV.

This rearrangement joins TRBV27 to TRBJ1-1; 9 positions match TRBD1. Looked up from germline, CDR1 is MNHEY and CDR2 is SMNVEV (reference sequence). With V trimmed by 6 bases and J by 2 bases, 4 bases remained unmatched. This CDR3 region has 14 residues. For the CDR3, the DNA is TGTGCCAGCAGACTACAGGGGGCAAACACTGAAGCTTTCTTT. Amino acids: CASRLQGANTEAFF.

The V gene is TRBV5-4, the J gene TRBJ1-1; D gene unclear. This CDR3 spans 12 amino acids. Germline values: CDR1 SGHNT, CDR2 YYREEE (reference sequence). The V end was cut by 0 bases, the J end by 10 bases, with 10 bases between. This CDR3 reads CASSLGGLGAFF. The DNA for the CDR3 is TGTGCCAGCAGCTTGGGCGGCTTAGGAGCTTTCTTT.

V usage is TRBV4-1 and J usage is TRBJ2-5; 12 bases fit TRBD2. The DNA matches TRBJ2-7 better at its end, which makes the J call doubtful. The CDR3 is 15 amino acids. Germline V gene data show CDR1 as MGHRA and CDR2 as YSYEKL. CDR3 sequence reads: CASSYRTSGKYEQYF. CDR3 DNA: TGCGCCAGCAGCTACCGGACTAGCGGGAAATACGAGCAGTACTTC.

The chain recombines TRBV5-1 with TRBJ2-4; 11 nucleotides align to TRBD1. CDR3 length: 12 amino acids. Germline V gene lookup returns CDR1 SGHRS and CDR2 YFSETQ. V trimming: 7 bases; J trimming: 8 bases; junction bases outside the gene matches: 2. As DNA, the CDR3 is TGCGCCAGCTCGGGACAGGGGGACATTCAGTACTTC. Translating it yields CASSGQGDIQYF.

This sequence joins TRBV14 and TRBJ2-7; 8 bases are shared with TRBD2. CDR3 length equals 15 residues. Germline V gene sequence: CDR1 SGHDN, CDR2 FVKESK. V was pared by 3 bases and J by 4 bases, with 8 bases of the junction left unmatched. In DNA, the CDR3 is TGTGCCAGCAGCCACCCACGGGAGGGCCTGTACGAGCAGTACTTC. Amino acid sequence: CASSHPREGLYEQYF.

CDR3 sequence: CASRIGRATPSSYNEQFF. CDR3 coding DNA: TGTGCCAGTCGGATAGGGCGGGCGACGCCAAGCTCCTACAATGAGCAGTTCTTC. The chain joins TRBV28 to TRBJ2-1, with a weak D call TRBD2 (5 bases). The CDR3 runs 18 residues. V shed 9 bases and J shed 0 bases, with 24 bases lying between them. The V gene's germline CDR1 is MDHEN and CDR2 SYDVKM.

The chain employs TRBV2 and TRBJ2-1; D is ambiguous. The germline V gene has CDR1 SNHLY and CDR2 FYNNEI. The length of the CDR3 is 14 residues. Trimming removed 4 bases at V and 0 bases at J, with 7 bases between. This CDR3 is CASSGHSSYNEQFF. The CDR3 bases are TGTGCCAGCAGTGGACACAGCTCCTACAATGAGCAGTTCTTC.

This clone occurred once. The gene calls are TRBV19 and TRBJ1-1, with a weak D call TRBD1 (6 bases). Per the germline V gene, CDR1 is LNHDA and CDR2 is SQIVND (reference sequence). There are 14 residues in the CDR3. The V end lost 6 bases, the J end lost 1 base, and 12 bases lay between the germline ends. The CDR3, as DNA: TGTGCCAGTAGCACGGACAGTCGGAACACTGAAGCTTTCTTT. This codes for CASSTDSRNTEAFF.

The gene calls are TRBV11-2 and TRBJ2-3; 7 nucleotides line up with TRBD1. V trimming: 5 bases; J trimming: 2 bases; junction bases outside the gene matches: 7. The CDR3 spans 15 residues. Germline-derived CDR1 and CDR2 are SGHAT and FQNNGV. The CDR3 reads CASSPGTANTDTQYF. In nucleotides, the CDR3 is TGTGCCAGCAGCCCTGGGACAGCCAACACAGATACGCAGTATTTT. The full variable domain, in which reference TRBV11-2 and TRBJ2-3 provide the parts outside the CDR3, is EAGVAQSPRYKIIEKRQSVAFWCNPISGHATLYWYQQILGQGPKLLIQFQNNGVVDDSQLPKDRFSAERLKGVDSTLKIQPAKLEDSAVYLCASSPGTANTDTQYFGPGTRLTVL.

The chain links TRBV5-1 to TRBJ2-2; D is unclear. Germline-derived CDR1 and CDR2 are SGHRS and YFSETQ. The CDR3 spans 18 residues. Trimming took 1 base from V and 8 from J, leaving 24 bases between them. The CDR3: CASSLKGRAERIEGELFF. The DNA of the CDR3 is TGCGCCAGCAGCTTGAAGGGCCGGGCAGAACGGATAGAGGGGGAGCTGTTTTTT.

The chain recombines TRBV19 with TRBJ1-1; weak D call: TRBD1 (6 bases). Trimming stripped 5 bases from V and 6 bases from J, with 19 bases between. Germline values: CDR1 LNHDA, CDR2 SQIVND (reference sequence). The CDR3 runs 15 residues. The CDR3 nucleotides read TGTGCCAGTAGTCCGGATAACGGACAGACCTCTGAAGCTTTCTTT. As protein: CASSPDNGQTSEAFF.

A word on this clone: This CDR3 is also generated by other DNA sequences in the sample. The chain uses TRBV14 and TRBJ2-7; D not resolved. The CDR3 has 13 residues. The ends were cut back, 4 bases at V and 3 bases at J, with 10 bases in the middle. Per germline, CDR1 SGHDN and CDR2 FVKESK. The CDR3 DNA reads as TGTGCCAGCAGCCCAGGACCCGGCTACGAGCAGTACTTC. Encoded protein: CASSPGPGYEQYF.

The rearrangement uses TRBV7-9 and TRBJ1-3; TRBD1 might be the D (6 bases). This CDR3 contains 14 residues. Germline CDR1 SEHNR, CDR2 FQNEAQ (reference sequence). V lost 4 bases to trimming and J lost 1 base, with 8 bases between them. CDR3 protein: CASSSDRSGNTIYF. The CDR3 DNA follows: TGTGCCAGCAGCTCTGACAGGTCTGGAAACACCATATATTTT.

This chain connects TRBV19 to TRBJ2-7, with TRBD1 matching over 11 bases. Trimming removed 5 bases from V and 4 bases from J; junction bases left unmatched: 7. CDR1 is LNHDA and CDR2 is SQIVND in the germline V gene (reference sequence). The CDR3 runs 15 residues. The CDR3 DNA follows: TGTGCCAGTAGTGGAGGACAGGGGGCCTTTTACGAGCAGTACTTC. This sequence encodes CASSGGQGAFYEQYF.

The chain couples TRBV9 to TRBJ1-2; D is perhaps TRBD1 (5 bases). Looked up from germline, CDR1 is SGDLS and CDR2 is YYNGEE. The V and J ends lost 3 bases and 4 bases respectively, with 13 bases between them. The CDR3 covers 14 residues. The chain's CDR3 is CASSAQGTAYGYTF. CDR3 coding DNA: TGTGCCAGCAGCGCCCAAGGGACGGCCTATGGCTACACCTTC.

V gene TRBV6-4 combines with J gene TRBJ1-2; D remains ambiguous. Trimming cost V 6 bases and J 6 bases, with 8 bases left between them. Germline CDR1 MRHNA, CDR2 SNTAGT. The CDR3 extends over 11 amino acids. The CDR3 DNA follows: TGTGCCAGCAGAGGGATGGATGGCTACACCTTC. Its translation is CASRGMDGYTF.

The chain employs TRBV12-5 and TRBJ2-5; no reliable D call. This CDR3 spans 13 amino acids. V was cut by 3 bases and J by 0 bases, with 5 bases left in between. CDR1 and CDR2 from the germline V gene are LGHNT and FRNRAP. CDR3 loop: CASGFSYQETQYF. The DNA of the CDR3 is TGTGCTAGTGGTTTCTCATACCAAGAGACCCAGTACTTC.

The CDR3 spells CASSLSATQLEETQYF. Written as DNA, the CDR3 is TGTGCCAGCAGTTTATCGGCAACACAGCTAGAAGAGACCCAGTACTTC. The V call is TRBV27, the J call TRBJ2-5; D call uncertain. V dropped 0 bases and J dropped 3 bases, with 14 bases sitting between them. The CDR3 is 16 amino acids. Germline V CDR1 and CDR2: MNHEY, SMNVEV (reference sequence).